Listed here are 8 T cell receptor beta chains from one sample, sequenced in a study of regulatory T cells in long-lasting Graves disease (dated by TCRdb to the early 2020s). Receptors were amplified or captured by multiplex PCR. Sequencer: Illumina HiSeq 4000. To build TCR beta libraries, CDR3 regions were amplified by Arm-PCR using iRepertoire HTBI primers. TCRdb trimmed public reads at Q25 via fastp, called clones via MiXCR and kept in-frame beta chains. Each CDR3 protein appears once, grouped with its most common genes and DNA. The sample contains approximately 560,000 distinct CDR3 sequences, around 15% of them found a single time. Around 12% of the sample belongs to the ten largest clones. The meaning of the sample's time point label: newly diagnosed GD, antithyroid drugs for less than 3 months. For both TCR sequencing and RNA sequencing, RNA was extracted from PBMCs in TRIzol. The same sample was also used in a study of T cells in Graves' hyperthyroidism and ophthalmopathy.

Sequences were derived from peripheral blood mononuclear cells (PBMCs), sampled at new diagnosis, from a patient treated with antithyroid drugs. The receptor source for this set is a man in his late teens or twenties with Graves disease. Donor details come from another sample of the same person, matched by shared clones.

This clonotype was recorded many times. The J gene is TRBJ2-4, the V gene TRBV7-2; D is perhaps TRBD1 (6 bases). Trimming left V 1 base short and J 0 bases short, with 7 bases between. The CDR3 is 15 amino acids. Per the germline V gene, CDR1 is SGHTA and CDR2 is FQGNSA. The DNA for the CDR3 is TGTGCCAGCAGCTTAGACAGGGTAGCCAAAAACATTCAGTACTTC. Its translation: CASSLDRVAKNIQYF.

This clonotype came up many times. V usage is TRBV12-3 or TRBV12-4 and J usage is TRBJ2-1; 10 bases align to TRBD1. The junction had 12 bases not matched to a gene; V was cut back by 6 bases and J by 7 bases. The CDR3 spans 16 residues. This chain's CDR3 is CASRASGTGAANEQFF. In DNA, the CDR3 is TGTGCCAGCAGAGCTTCCGGGACAGGGGCCGCGAATGAGCAGTTCTTC.

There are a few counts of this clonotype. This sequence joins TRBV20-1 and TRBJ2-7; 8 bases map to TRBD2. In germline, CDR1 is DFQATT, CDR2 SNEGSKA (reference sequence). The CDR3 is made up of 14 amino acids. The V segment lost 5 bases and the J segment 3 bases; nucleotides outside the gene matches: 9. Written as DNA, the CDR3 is TGCAGTGCTCCGCCCAGGACTAGCAGCTACGAGCAGTACTTC. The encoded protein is CSAPPRTSSYEQYF.

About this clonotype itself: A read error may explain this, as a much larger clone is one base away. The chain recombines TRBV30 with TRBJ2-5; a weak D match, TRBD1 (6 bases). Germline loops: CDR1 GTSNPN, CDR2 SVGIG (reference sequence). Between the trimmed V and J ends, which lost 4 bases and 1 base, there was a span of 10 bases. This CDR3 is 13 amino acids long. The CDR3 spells CAWNSDSQETQYF. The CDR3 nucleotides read TGTGCCTGGAACTCGGACAGCCAAGAGACCCAGTACTTC.

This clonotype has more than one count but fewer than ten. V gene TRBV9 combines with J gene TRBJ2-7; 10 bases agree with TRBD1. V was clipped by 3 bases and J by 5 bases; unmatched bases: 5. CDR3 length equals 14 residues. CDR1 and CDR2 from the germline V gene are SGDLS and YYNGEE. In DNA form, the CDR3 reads TGTGCCAGCAGCGGCCGGGACAGGGGAAACGAGCAGTACTTC. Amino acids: CASSGRDRGNEQYF.

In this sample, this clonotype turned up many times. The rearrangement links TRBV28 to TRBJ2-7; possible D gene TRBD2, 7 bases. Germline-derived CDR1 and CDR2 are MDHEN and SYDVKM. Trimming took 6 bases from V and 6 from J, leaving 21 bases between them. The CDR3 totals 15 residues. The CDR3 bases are TGTGCCAGCAGCGACCCCGGGGGGCGTATTTCCGAGCAGTACTTC. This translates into CASSDPGGRISEQYF.

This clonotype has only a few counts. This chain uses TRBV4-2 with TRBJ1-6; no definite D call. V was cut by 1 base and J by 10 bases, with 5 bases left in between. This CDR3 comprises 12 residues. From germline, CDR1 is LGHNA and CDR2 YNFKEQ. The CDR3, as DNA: TGTGCCAGCAGCCAAGTCTTCTCACCCCTCCACTTT. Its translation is CASSQVFSPLHF.

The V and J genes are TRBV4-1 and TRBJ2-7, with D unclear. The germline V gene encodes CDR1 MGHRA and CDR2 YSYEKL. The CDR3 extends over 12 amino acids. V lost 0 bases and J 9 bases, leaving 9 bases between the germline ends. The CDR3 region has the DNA TGCGCCAGCAGCCAAGATGGTTGGGCGCAGTACTTC. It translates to CASSQDGWAQYF.